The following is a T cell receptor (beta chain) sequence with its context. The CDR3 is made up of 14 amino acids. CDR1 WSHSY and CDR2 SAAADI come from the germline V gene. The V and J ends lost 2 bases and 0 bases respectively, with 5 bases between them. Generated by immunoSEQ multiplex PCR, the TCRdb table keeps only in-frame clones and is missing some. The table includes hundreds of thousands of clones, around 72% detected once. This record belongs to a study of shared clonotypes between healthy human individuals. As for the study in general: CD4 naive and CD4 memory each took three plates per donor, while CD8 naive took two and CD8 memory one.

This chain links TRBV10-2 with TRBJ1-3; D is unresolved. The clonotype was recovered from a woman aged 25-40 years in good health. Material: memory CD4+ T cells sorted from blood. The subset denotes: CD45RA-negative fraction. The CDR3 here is CASSEGNSGNTIYF. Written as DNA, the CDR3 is TGCGCCAGCAGTGAGGGAAACTCTGGAAACACCATATATTTT.